This T cell receptor (beta chain) was sequenced for a study of cytomegalovirus exposure and HLA in healthy donors. CDR3 length: 15 amino acids. V gave up 1 base and J gave up 3 bases; unmatched junction bases: 6. CDR1 and CDR2 (germline): SGHNT, YYREEE (reference sequence). The PCR employed 60 Vbeta primers together with 13 Jbeta primers. Original handling: A follow-up analysis tallied around 80 million unique TCR beta chains, 8.5 million to 14 million shared. The data were produced by immunoSEQ multiplex PCR, yet TCRdb's version contains in-frame clones alone and is incomplete. V and J calls and clone size are as listed in that table; D and trimming were resolved from the DNA. The sample includes 110,000 or so clones, 67% of them seen just once.

The chain uses TRBV5-4 and TRBJ2-7; 8 nucleotides match TRBD1. The TCR comes from a man aged 18 to 29 in good health and CMV-seropositive. Source material: PBMCs. This chain's CDR3 is CASSLPGQVSYEQYF. The CDR3 DNA is TGTGCCAGCAGCTTGCCGGGACAGGTAAGCTACGAGCAGTACTTC.